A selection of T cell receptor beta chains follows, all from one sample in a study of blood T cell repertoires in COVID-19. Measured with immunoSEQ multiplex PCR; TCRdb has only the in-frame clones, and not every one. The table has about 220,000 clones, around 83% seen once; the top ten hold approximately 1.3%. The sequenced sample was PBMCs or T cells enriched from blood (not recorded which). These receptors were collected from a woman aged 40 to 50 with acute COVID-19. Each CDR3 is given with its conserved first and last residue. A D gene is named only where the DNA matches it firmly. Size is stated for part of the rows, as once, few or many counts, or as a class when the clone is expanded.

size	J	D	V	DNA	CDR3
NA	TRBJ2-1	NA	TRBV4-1	TGCGCCAGCAGTGTAACCACAGCTTACAATGAGCAGTTCTTC	CASSVTTAYNEQFF
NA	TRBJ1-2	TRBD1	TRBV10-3	TGTGCCATCTGTCCCGGGACAGGGGTGTTCGGGGGCTACACCTTC	CAICPGTGVFGGYTF
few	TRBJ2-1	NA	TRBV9	TGTGCCAGCAGCGACGACTCCGCGGTGCGGTTCTTC	CASSDDSAVRFF
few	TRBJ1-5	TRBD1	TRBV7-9	TGTGCCAGCAGCTTGGACAGGGGTGTTGGGAGCAATCAGCCCCAGCATTTT	CASSLDRGVGSNQPQHF
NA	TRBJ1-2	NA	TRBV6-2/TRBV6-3	TGTGCCAGCAGTTACTCCACCGACGGGGGGGCCTACTATGGCTACACCTTC	CASSYSTDGGAYYGYTF
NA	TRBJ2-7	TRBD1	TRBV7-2	TGTGCCAGCAGCTCGCAGACAGGGGGCCGGGTCGAGCAGTACTTC	CASSSQTGGRVEQYF
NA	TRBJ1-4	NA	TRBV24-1	TGTGCCACCAGTGCGTCCCGCGGGAACGAAAAACTGTTTTTT	CATSASRGNEKLFF
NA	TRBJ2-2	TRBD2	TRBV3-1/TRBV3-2	TGTGCCAGCAGCCAAAGGCGCGGGGGGGTCGGGGAGCTGTTTTTT	CASSQRRGGVGELFF
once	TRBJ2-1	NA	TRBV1	TGCACCAGCAGCCAAGCCGGGACTAGCGGGTACAATGAGCAGTTCTTC	CTSSQAGTSGYNEQFF
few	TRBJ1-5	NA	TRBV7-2	TGTGCCAGCAGCTCCGGCTTGGCCGGGACACAGCCCCAGCATTTT	CASSSGLAGTQPQHF
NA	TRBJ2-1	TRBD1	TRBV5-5	TGTGCCAGCAGCTTGGGGCCGGGACAGGGTTTGGACAATGAGCAGTTCTTC	CASSLGPGQGLDNEQFF
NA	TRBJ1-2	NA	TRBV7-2	TGTGCCAGCAGCCGACTGCCCTCCTATGGCTACACCTTC	CASSRLPSYGYTF
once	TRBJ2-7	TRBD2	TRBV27	TGTGCCAGCAGTCCGCCGGGACTAGCTACCAACGAGCAGTACTTC	CASSPPGLATNEQYF
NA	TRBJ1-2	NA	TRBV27	TGTGCCAGCAGTCCGCTTTTAGACAGGCTTGGTGGCTACACCTTC	CASSPLLDRLGGYTF